This T cell receptor beta chain appears in the sequencing data of a study of cytomegalovirus exposure and HLA in healthy donors. General study results and limits: Reported findings show TCR beta sequences accurately forecast HLA-A and HLA-B alleles in most subjects.

Both 60 Vbeta primers and 13 Jbeta primers went into the PCR. This table comes from immunoSEQ multiplex PCR, and its TCRdb copy is limited to in-frame clones, with some not included. The listing records about 130,000 clones. Details on this clone: Its matching antigen is unknown.

The length of the CDR3 is 13 residues. Trimming removed 4 bases from V and 8 bases from J; junction bases left unmatched: 7. CDR1 SNHLY and CDR2 FYNNEI come from the germline V gene. This TCR derives from a woman in her 40s in good health and CMV-seropositive. The sequenced material came from PBMCs. The genes are TRBV2 and TRBJ1-2; TRBD1 matches 7 bases. CDR3 nucleotides: TGTGCCAGCAGTGGATGGACAGGTGAAGGCTACACCTTC. Translation gives CASSGWTGEGYTF.